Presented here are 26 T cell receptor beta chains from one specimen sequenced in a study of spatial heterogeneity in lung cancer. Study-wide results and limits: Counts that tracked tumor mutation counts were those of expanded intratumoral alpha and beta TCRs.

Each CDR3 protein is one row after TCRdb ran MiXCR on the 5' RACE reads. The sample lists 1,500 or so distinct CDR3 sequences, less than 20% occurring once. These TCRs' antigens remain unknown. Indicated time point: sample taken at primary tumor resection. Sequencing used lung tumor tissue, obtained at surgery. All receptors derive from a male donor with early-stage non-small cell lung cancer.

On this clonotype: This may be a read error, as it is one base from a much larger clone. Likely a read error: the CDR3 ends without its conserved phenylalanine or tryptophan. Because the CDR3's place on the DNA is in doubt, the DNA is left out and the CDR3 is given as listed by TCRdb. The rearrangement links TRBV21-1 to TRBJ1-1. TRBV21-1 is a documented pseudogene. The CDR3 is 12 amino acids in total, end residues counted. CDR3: CARRARGTEAFI.

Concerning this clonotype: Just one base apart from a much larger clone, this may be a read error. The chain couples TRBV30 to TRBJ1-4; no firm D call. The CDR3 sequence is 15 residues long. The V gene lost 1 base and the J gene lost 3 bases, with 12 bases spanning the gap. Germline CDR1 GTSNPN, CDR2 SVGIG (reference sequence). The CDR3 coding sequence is TGTGCCTGGAGTGCCTGGAACAACTCTAATGAAAAACTGTTTTTT. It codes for CAWSAWNNSNEKLFF.

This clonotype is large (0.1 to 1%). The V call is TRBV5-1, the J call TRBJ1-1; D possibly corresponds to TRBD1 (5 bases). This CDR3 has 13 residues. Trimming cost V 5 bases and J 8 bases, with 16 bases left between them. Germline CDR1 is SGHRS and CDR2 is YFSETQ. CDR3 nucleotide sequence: TGCGCCAGCAGTGCCGACAGTCATTGGGAAGCTTTCTTT. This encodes CASSADSHWEAFF.

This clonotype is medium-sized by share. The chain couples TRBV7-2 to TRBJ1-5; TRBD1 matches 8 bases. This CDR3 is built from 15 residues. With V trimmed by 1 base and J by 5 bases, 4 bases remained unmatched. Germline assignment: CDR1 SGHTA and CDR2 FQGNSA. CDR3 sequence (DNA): TGTGCCAGCAGCTTAGGCGGACAGGGTGATCAGCCCCAGCATTTT. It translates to CASSLGGQGDQPQHF.

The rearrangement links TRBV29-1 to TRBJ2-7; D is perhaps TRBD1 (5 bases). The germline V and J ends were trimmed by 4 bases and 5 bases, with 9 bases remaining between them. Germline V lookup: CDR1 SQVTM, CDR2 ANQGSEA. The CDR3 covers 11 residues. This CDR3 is CSVAPGNEQYF. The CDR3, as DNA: TGCAGCGTTGCCCCAGGGAACGAGCAGTACTTC.

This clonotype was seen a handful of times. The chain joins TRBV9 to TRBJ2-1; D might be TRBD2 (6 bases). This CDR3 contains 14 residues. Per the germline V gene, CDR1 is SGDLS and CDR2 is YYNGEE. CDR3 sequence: CASSGAGRIEEQFF. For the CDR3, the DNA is TGTGCTTCCAGTGGGGCAGGGAGGATCGAAGAGCAGTTCTTC.

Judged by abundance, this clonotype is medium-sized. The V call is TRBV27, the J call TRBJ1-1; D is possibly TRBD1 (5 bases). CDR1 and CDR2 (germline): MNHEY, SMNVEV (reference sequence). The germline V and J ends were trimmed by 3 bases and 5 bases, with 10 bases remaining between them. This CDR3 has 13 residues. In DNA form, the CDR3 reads TGTGCCAGCAGTTTCGACTGGGGGACTGAAGCTTTCTTT. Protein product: CASSFDWGTEAFF.

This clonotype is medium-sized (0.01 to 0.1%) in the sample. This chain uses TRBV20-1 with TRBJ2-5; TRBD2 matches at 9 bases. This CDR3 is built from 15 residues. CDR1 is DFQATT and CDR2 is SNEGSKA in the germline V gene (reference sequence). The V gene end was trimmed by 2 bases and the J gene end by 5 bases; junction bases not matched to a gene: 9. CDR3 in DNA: TGCAGTGCTAGAATTAGCGGGAGCTACGAGGAGACCCAGTACTTC. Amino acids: CSARISGSYEETQYF.

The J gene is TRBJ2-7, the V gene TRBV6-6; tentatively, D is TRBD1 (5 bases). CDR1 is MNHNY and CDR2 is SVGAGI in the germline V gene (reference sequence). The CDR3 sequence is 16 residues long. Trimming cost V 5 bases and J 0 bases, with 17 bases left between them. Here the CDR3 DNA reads TGTGCCAGCAGTCAAGCGATTGGACAACACTCCTACGAGCAGTACTTC. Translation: CASSQAIGQHSYEQYF.

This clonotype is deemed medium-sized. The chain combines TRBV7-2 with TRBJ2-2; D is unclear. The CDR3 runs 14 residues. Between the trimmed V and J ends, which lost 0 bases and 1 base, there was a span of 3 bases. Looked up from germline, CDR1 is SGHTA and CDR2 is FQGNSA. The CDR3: CASSLALNTGELFF. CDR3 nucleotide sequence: TGTGCCAGCAGCTTAGCCCTGAACACCGGGGAGCTGTTTTTT.

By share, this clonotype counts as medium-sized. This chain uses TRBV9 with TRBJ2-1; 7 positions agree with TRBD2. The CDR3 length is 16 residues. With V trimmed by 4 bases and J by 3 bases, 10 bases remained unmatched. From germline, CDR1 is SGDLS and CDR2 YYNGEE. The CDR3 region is CASSPHPAGVYNEQFF. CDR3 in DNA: TGTGCCAGCAGCCCACACCCGGCGGGAGTCTACAATGAGCAGTTCTTC.

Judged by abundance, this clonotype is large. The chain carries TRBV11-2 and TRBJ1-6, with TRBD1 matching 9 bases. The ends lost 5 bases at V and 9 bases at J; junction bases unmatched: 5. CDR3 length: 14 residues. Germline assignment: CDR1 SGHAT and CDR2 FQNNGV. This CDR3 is CASSLGTGSSPLHF. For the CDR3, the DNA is TGTGCCAGCAGCCTGGGGACAGGGTCTTCACCCCTCCACTTT.

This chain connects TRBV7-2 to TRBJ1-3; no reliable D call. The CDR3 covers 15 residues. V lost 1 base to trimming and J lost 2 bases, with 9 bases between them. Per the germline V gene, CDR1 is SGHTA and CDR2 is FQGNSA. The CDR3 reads CASSLVPEPGNTIYF. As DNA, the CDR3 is TGTGCCAGCAGCTTAGTGCCGGAGCCTGGAAACACCATATATTTT.

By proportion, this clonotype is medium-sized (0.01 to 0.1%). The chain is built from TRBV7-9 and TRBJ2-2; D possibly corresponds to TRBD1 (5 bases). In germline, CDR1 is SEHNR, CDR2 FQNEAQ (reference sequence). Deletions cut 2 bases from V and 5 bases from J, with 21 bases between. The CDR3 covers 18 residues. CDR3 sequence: CASSLSQGVTWETGELFF. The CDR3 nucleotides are TGTGCCAGCAGCTTATCCCAGGGTGTCACCTGGGAAACCGGGGAGCTGTTTTTT.

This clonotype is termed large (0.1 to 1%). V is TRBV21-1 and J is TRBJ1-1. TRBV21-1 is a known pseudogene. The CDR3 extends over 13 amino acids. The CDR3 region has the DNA TGTGCCAGCGCAAAGCCCATGAACACTGAAGCTTTCTTT. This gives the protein CASAKPMNTEAFF.

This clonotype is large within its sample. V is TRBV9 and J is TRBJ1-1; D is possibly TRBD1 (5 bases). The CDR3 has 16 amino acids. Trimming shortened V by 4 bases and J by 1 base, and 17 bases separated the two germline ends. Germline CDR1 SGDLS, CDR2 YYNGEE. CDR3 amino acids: CASSTGVIRGNTEAFF. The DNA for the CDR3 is TGTGCCAGCAGCACGGGGGTGATCCGGGGGAACACTGAAGCTTTCTTT. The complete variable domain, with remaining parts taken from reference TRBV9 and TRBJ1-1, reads DSGVTQTPKHLITATGQRVTLRCSPRSGDLSVYWYQQSLDQGLQFLIQYYNGEERAKGNILERFSAQQFPDLHSELNLSSLELGDSALYFCASSTGVIRGNTEAFFGQGTRLTVV.

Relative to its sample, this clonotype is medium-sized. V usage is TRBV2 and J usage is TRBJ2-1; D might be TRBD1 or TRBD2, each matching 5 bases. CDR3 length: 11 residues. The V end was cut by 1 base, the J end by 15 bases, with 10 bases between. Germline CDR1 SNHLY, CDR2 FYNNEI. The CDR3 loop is CASSEEYGGFF. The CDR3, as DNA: TGTGCCAGCAGTGAAGAATATGGGGGGTTCTTC.

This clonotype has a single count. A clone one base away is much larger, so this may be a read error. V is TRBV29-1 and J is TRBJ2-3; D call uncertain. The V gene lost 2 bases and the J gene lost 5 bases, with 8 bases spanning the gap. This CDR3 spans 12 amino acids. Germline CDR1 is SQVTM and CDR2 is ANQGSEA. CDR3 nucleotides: TGCAGCGTTGAAAAGGTCATAGATACGCAGTATTTT. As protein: CSVEKVIDTQYF.

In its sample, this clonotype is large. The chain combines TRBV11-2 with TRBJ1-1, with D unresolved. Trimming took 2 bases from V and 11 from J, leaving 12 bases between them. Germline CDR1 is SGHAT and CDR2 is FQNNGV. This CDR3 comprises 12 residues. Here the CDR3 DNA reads TGTGCCAGCAGCTTAAACGGGCGTGCGGCTTTCTTT. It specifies CASSLNGRAAFF.

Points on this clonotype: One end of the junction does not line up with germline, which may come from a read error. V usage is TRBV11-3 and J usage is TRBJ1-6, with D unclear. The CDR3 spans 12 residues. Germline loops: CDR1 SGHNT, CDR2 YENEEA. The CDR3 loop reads CASNRDNSPLHF. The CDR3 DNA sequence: TGTGCCAGCAATCGGGATAACTCACCCCTCCACTTT. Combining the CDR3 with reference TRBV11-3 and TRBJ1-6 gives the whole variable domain EAGVVQSPRYKIIEKKQPVAFWCNPISGHNTLYWYLQNLGQGPELLIRYENEEAVDDSQLPKDRFSAERLKGVDSTLKIQPAELGDSAVYLCASNRDNSPLHFGNGTRLTVT.

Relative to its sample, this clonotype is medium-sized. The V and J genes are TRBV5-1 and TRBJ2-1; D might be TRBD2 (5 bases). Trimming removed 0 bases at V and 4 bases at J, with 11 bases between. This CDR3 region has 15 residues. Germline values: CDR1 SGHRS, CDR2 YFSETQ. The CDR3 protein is CASSLDLWRYNEQFF. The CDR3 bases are TGCGCCAGCAGCTTGGATCTTTGGAGGTACAATGAGCAGTTCTTC.

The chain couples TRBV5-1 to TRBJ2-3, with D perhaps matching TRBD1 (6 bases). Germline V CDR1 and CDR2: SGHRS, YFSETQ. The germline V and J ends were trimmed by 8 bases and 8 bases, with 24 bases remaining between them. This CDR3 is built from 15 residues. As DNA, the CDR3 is TGCGCCAGTCGGCCACAGACAGGAAGCATGGGTACGCAGTATTTT. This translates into CASRPQTGSMGTQYF.

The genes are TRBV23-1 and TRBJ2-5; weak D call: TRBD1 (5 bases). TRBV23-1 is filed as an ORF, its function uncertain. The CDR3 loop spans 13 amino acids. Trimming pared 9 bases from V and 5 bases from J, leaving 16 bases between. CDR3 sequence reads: CARDEGVWETQYF. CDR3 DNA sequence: TGCGCCAGAGATGAAGGGGTATGGGAGACCCAGTACTTC.

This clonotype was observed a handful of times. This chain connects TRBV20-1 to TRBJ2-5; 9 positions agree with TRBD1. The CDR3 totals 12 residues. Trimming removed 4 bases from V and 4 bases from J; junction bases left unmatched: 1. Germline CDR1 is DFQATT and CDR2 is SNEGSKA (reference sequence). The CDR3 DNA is TGCAGTGCTACGGACAGGGGAGAGACCCAGTACTTC. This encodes CSATDRGETQYF.

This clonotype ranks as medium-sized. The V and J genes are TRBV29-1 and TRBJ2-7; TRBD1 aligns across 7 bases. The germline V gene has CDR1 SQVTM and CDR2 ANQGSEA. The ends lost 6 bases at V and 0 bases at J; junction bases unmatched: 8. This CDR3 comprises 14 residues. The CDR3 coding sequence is TGCAGCGTGGGGACAGCTATGAGCTCCTACGAGCAGTACTTC. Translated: CSVGTAMSSYEQYF.

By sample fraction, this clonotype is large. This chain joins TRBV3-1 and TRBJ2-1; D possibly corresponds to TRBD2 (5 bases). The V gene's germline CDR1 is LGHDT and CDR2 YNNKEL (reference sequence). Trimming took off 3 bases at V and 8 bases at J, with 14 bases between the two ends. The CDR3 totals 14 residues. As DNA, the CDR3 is TGTGCCAGCAGCCAGCAATTGGGTAGCGATGAGCAGTTCTTC. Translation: CASSQQLGSDEQFF.